This T cell receptor beta chain came from a study of cytomegalovirus exposure and HLA in healthy donors. Germline V CDR1 and CDR2: MNHEY, SVGAGI. Trimming pared 2 bases from V and 3 bases from J, leaving 10 bases between. The CDR3 is 14 residues long. In the PCR, 60 Vbeta and 13 Jbeta primers were used. Only in-frame clones appear in the TCRdb table, and some are missing; sequencing was by immunoSEQ multiplex PCR. Seen in this sample are about 120,000 clones; the ten most common clones hold around 4%. The J gene is TRBJ1-1, the V gene TRBV6-5, with TRBD1 as a possible D gene (6 bases). Sequenced material: PBMCs. The source is a man between 18 and 35 years old in good health and CMV-seronegative. The CDR3 DNA is TGTGCCAGCAGTTACGGGGGCGCGGACACTGAAGCTTTCTTT. Residues: CASSYGGADTEAFF.